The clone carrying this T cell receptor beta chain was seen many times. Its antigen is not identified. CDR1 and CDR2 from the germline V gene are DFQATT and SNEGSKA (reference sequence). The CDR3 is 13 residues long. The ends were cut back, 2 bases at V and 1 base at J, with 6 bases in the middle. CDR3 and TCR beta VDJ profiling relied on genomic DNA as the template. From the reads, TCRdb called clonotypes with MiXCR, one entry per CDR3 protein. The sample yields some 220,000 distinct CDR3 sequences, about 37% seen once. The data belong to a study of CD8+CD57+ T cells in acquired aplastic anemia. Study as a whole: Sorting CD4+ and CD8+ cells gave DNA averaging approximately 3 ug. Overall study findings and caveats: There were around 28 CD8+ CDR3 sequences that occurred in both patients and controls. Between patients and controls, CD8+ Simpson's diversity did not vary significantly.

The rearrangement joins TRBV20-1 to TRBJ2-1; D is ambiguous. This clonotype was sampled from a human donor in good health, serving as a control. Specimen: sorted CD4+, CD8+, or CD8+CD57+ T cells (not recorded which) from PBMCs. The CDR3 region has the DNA TGCAGTGCTAGATCTCCGTCCTACAATGAGCAGTTCTTC. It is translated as CSARSPSYNEQFF.